The clone carrying this T cell receptor (beta chain) was observed at least ten times. Its cognate antigen is unknown. Between the trimmed V and J ends, which lost 8 bases and 5 bases, there was a span of 18 bases. CDR3 length: 14 residues. From germline, CDR1 is MNHEY and CDR2 SMNVEV (reference sequence). These data are taken from a study of Graves' ophthalmopathy and Graves' hyperthyroidism. Scientists amplified the TCR beta CDR3 regions from RNA transcripts. The library came from an HTBI-primed first-round RT-PCR and a second-round multiplex PCR. TCRdb reprocessed the multiplex PCR reads with MiXCR, giving one entry per CDR3 protein. The sample holds about 380,000 distinct CDR3 sequences, 15% seen once. The authors diagnosed from clinical symptoms, serum thyroxine, TRAb, thyroid ultrasound and orbital computed tomography. Study findings and constraints: Its predictions of ophthalmopathy progression gave the model around 71% sensitivity and roughly 72% specificity. Most thyroid clonotypes expanded beyond 0.001 frequency were also found in blood.

The rearrangement uses TRBV27 and TRBJ1-1, with no clear D. The sequenced sample consisted of peripheral blood. The sequence was obtained from a woman aged 18-29 years with stable Graves' hyperthyroidism. DNA for the CDR3: TGTGCCAGCTCCTTCCGGAGGGCGGCGACTGAAGCTTTCTTT. Translation gives CASSFRRAATEAFF.